This T cell receptor (beta chain) stems from a study of blood T cell repertoires in COVID-19. Turning to the study itself: The United States, Italy and Spain supplied acute and convalescent COVID-19 samples. Sample material is recorded as cDNA or gDNA derived from T cells, B-cell-depleted T cells, or PBMCs.

The protocol was immunoSEQ multiplex PCR, while the TCRdb copy is restricted to in-frame clones and leaves out a portion. The profile covers some 56,000 clones, with approximately 87% appearing a single time and approximately 6% taken by the ten largest. V shed 6 bases and J 8 bases; nucleotides not matched to a gene: 6. Germline lookup yields CDR1 MNHNY and CDR2 SVGAGI (reference sequence). The CDR3 consists of 13 residues. Seattle patient enrollment occurred during active infection, with longitudinal follow-up thereafter. The clonotype was recovered from a woman aged 60-75 years with COVID-19, enrolled during active disease. Material: peripheral blood. The gene calls are TRBV6-6 and TRBJ1-4; 7 bases line up with TRBD1. The DNA for the CDR3 is TGTGCCAGCAGCCGACAGGGTGGGGAAAAACTGTTTTTT. As protein: CASSRQGGEKLFF.